The 10 T cell receptor beta chains in this list originate from one sample, sequenced in a study of siplizumab effects on memory and regulatory T cells. Data came from immunoSEQ multiplex PCR; TCRdb stores just in-frame clones and leaves some out. In the table there are approximately 120,000 clones, 93% of which are singletons. Source material: non-Treg CD4+ T cells sorted from blood. The receptors were sampled from a human donor in good health.

The J gene is TRBJ2-3, the V gene TRBV5-4, with unresolved D. The CDR3 covers 14 residues. The V and J ends lost 1 base and 1 base respectively, with 7 bases between them. CDR1 and CDR2 (germline): SGHNT, YYREEE (reference sequence). CDR3 DNA sequence: TGTGCCAGCAGCTTGTCTAGTCGCACAGATACGCAGTATTTT. Residues: CASSLSSRTDTQYF.

A single count supports this clone. The J gene is TRBJ1-1, the V gene TRBV2; no reliable D call. Germline-derived CDR1 and CDR2 are SNHLY and FYNNEI. V lost 0 bases, J lost 5 bases, and 13 bases lay in between. This CDR3 is built from 15 residues. The CDR3 DNA reads as TGTGCCAGCAGTGAAGCGGTACAGTTGAGGACTGAAGCTTTCTTT. This encodes CASSEAVQLRTEAFF.

The chain links TRBV11-2 to TRBJ1-4; D not resolved. Between the trimmed V and J ends, which lost 5 bases and 2 bases, there was a span of 9 bases. Looked up from germline, CDR1 is SGHAT and CDR2 is FQNNGV. This CDR3 is 14 amino acids long. CDR3 loop: CASSPVATNEKLFF. The CDR3 coding sequence is TGTGCCAGCAGCCCCGTCGCGACTAATGAAAAACTGTTTTTT.

This clone came up a few times. In the same sample, other DNA sequences code for this CDR3. This chain uses TRBV5-1 with TRBJ2-3; D not resolved. Germline CDR1 and CDR2: SGHRS and YFSETQ. The CDR3 runs 12 residues. The germline V and J ends were trimmed by 1 base and 3 bases, with 3 bases remaining between them. This CDR3 reads CASSLPTDTQYF. The CDR3 DNA reads TGCGCCAGCAGCTTGCCTACAGATACGCAGTATTTT.

The V call is TRBV11-3, the J call TRBJ2-3; 9 bases match TRBD2. Germline CDR1 SGHNT, CDR2 YENEEA. The CDR3 length is 16 residues. Trimming at V came to 1 base and at J to 6 bases, leaving 8 bases not matched to a gene. CDR3 sequence: CASSLGYGTSSDTQYF. CDR3 sequence (DNA): TGTGCCAGCAGCTTAGGATACGGGACTAGCTCGGATACGCAGTATTTT.

The genes are TRBV4-1 and TRBJ1-3, with TRBD1 as a possible D gene (6 bases). Trimming took 2 bases from V and 0 from J, leaving 11 bases between them. CDR1 is MGHRA, CDR2 YSYEKL, per germline. The CDR3 loop spans 16 amino acids. The CDR3 protein is CASSQPGALSGNTIYF. In DNA form, the CDR3 reads TGCGCCAGCAGCCAACCAGGGGCCCTCTCTGGAAACACCATATATTTT.

The rearrangement links TRBV5-5 to TRBJ2-6; no firm D call. This CDR3 is 15 amino acids long. V lost 4 bases and J 0 bases, leaving 8 bases between the germline ends. In germline, CDR1 is SGHKS, CDR2 YYEKEE (reference sequence). In DNA, the CDR3 is TGTGCCAGCAGCCCTCAGACCTCTGGGGCCAACGTCCTGACTTTC. This sequence encodes CASSPQTSGANVLTF.

V is TRBV5-6 and J is TRBJ1-6; D gene unclear. This CDR3 has 17 amino acids. Germline V gene sequence: CDR1 SGHDT, CDR2 YYEEEE. Trimming took off 4 bases at V and 4 bases at J, with 18 bases between the two ends. The CDR3: CASSPGLTGFYNSPLHF. The CDR3 DNA follows: TGTGCCAGCAGCCCCGGACTGACTGGTTTTTATAATTCACCCCTCCACTTT.

J is TRBJ2-5 and V is TRBV5-1; weak D call: TRBD2 (6 bases). The CDR3 contains 14 residues. Germline loops: CDR1 SGHRS, CDR2 YFSETQ. The V gene lost 3 bases and the J gene lost 3 bases, with 12 bases spanning the gap. The CDR3 sequence is CASSWREPEETQYF. CDR3 coding DNA: TGCGCCAGCAGCTGGAGGGAACCAGAAGAGACCCAGTACTTC. Full variable domain (remainder filled in from reference TRBV5-1 and TRBJ2-5): KAGVTQTPRYLIKTRGQQVTLSCSPISGHRSVSWYQQTPGQGLQFLFEYFSETQRNKGNFPGRFSGRQFSNSRSEMNVSTLELGDSALYLCASSWREPEETQYFGPGTRLLVL.

The chain employs TRBV7-3 and TRBJ2-3; D gene ambiguous. CDR1 SGHTA and CDR2 FQGTGA come from the germline V gene. This CDR3 is 14 amino acids long. V lost 8 bases and J lost 3, with 15 bases in between. DNA of the CDR3: TGTGCCAGCGGAGACCCCGGTCGTACAGATACGCAGTATTTT. This translates into CASGDPGRTDTQYF.